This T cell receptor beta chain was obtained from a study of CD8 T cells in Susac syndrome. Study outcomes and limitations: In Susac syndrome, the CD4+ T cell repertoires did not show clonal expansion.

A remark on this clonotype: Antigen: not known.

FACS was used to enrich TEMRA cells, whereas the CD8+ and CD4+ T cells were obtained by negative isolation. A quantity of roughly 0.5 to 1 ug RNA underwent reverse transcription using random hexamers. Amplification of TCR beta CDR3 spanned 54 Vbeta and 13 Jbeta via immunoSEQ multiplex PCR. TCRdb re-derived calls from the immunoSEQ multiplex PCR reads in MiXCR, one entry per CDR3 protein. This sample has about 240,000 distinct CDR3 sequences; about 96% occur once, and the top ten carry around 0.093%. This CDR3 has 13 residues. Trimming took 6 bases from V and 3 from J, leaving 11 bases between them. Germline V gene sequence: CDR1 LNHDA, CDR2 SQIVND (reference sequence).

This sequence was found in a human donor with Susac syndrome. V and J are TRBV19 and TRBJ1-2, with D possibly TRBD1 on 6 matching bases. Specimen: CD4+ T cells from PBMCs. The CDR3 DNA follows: TGTGCCAGTAGGGAAGGGGGTTACTATGGCTACACCTTC. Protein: CASREGGYYGYTF.